The next 19 T cell receptor beta chains were all read from a single sample in a study of shared clonotypes between healthy human individuals. Method: immunoSEQ multiplex PCR; TCRdb's copy keeps in-frame clones and lacks some. This sample has 2 million to 2.5 million clones, with just over 90% found just once. Input material: naive CD4+ T cells from PBMCs. As for subset: CD45RA+ positively selected. Receptor source: a man in his late teens or twenties in good health. Some clones in this sample may be carry-over from other donors' samples.

The chain employs TRBV5-4 and TRBJ2-7, with 16 bases that match TRBD2. Germline assignment: CDR1 SGHNT and CDR2 YYREEE (reference sequence). This CDR3 spans 18 amino acids. V lost 1 base, J lost 4 bases, and 8 bases stayed unmatched. CDR3 DNA: TGTGCCAGCAGCTTGTCTGGGACTAGCGGGAGGGCCCTGTACGAGCAGTACTTC. Translation gives CASSLSGTSGRALYEQYF.

This chain links TRBV4-1 with TRBJ2-7; 8 positions agree with TRBD1. Germline CDR1 and CDR2: MGHRA and YSYEKL. CDR3 length: 17 amino acids. The V and J ends lost 4 bases and 2 bases, in that order; junction bases with no gene match: 13. The chain's CDR3 is CASSRPGAGQGPYEQYF. CDR3 coding DNA: TGCGCCAGCAGCCGCCCAGGGGCTGGACAGGGACCCTACGAGCAGTACTTC.

Remarks on this clone: Other DNA sequences in the sample encode the same CDR3. V is TRBV7-2 and J is TRBJ1-5; maybe TRBD1 (6 bases). Germline V gene lookup returns CDR1 SGHTA and CDR2 FQGNSA. The CDR3 sequence is 15 residues long. Trimming shortened V by 1 base and J by 2 bases, and 9 bases separated the two germline ends. CDR3 amino acids: CASSLVKGGNQPQHF. DNA of the CDR3: TGTGCCAGCAGCTTAGTTAAGGGGGGCAATCAGCCCCAGCATTTT.

V and J are TRBV28 and TRBJ2-7; TRBD2 might be the D (5 bases). This CDR3 spans 14 amino acids. V gave up 6 bases and J gave up 2 bases, with 14 bases separating them. Germline assignment: CDR1 MDHEN and CDR2 SYDVKM. This chain's CDR3 is CASRTSRVPYEQYF. The CDR3 coding sequence is TGTGCCAGCAGAACTTCGCGGGTTCCCTACGAGCAGTACTTC.

This clone was found once. V is TRBV11-2 and J is TRBJ2-5; 7 nucleotides match TRBD1. Germline CDR1 SGHAT, CDR2 FQNNGV. CDR3 length: 16 amino acids. The junction had 21 bases not matched to a gene; V was cut back by 4 bases and J by 13 bases. The CDR3 sequence is CASSSAGTASLVRGYF. DNA of the CDR3: TGTGCCAGCAGCTCCGCCGGGACAGCCAGCCTGGTTCGAGGGTACTTC.

This chain connects TRBV11-2 to TRBJ2-5; D not certain. The germline V and J ends were trimmed by 4 bases and 5 bases, with 8 bases remaining between them. From germline, CDR1 is SGHAT and CDR2 FQNNGV. The CDR3 is 12 amino acids. CDR3 nucleotides: TGTGCCAGCAGCTATCCCGGGGAGACCCAGTACTTC. It translates to CASSYPGETQYF.

V and J are TRBV9 and TRBJ1-4; D remains unclear. The CDR3 has 14 residues. Germline CDR1 is SGDLS and CDR2 is YYNGEE. Trimming cost V 2 bases and J 1 base, with 6 bases left between them. The CDR3 region is CASSVGVTNEKLFF. CDR3 bases: TGTGCCAGCAGCGTTGGGGTAACTAATGAAAAACTGTTTTTT.

The chain combines TRBV29-1 with TRBJ2-7; TRBD2 agrees at 11 bases. V lost 4 bases and J lost 4; bases outside the gene matches: 6. Per germline, CDR1 SQVTM and CDR2 ANQGSEA. This CDR3 spans 14 amino acids. This CDR3 reads CSVAHSGRGYEQYF. As DNA, the CDR3 is TGCAGCGTTGCTCATAGCGGGAGGGGTTACGAGCAGTACTTC.

This chain joins TRBV7-3 and TRBJ1-1; no clear D. CDR1 and CDR2 from the germline V gene are SGHTA and FQGTGA. Trimming took off 6 bases at V and 0 bases at J, with 8 bases between the two ends. The CDR3 consists of 13 residues. The CDR3 loop is CASSETVNTEAFF. The CDR3 coding sequence is TGTGCCAGCAGTGAGACGGTGAACACTGAAGCTTTCTTT.

The chain combines TRBV30 with TRBJ1-2, with 9 bases matching TRBD1. Germline trimming cut 0 bases from V and 7 bases from J; bases unmatched to any gene: 6. The germline gives CDR1 GTSNPN, CDR2 SVGIG (reference sequence). This CDR3 region has 14 residues. The CDR3 sequence is CAWSVQGQGFGYTF. CDR3 sequence (DNA): TGTGCCTGGAGTGTACAGGGACAGGGATTTGGCTACACCTTC.

The gene calls are TRBV5-1 and TRBJ2-7; D might be TRBD1 (6 bases). Germline V gives CDR1 SGHRS, CDR2 YFSETQ. V lost 0 bases to trimming and J lost 2 bases, with 12 bases between them. The CDR3 consists of 15 residues. CDR3 amino acids: CASSLEPTGTYEQYF. The CDR3 nucleotides are TGCGCCAGCAGCTTGGAACCCACAGGGACCTACGAGCAGTACTTC.

J is TRBJ2-7 and V is TRBV21-1. TRBV21-1 is designated a pseudogene. The CDR3 sequence is 15 residues long. CDR3 DNA sequence: TGTGCCAGCAGCTGCAGGGACCCAATCTCCTACGAGCAGTACTTC. It encodes CASSCRDPISYEQYF.

In its sample, this clone was seen once. The chain uses TRBV11-3 and TRBJ2-2; 11 bases agree with TRBD2. CDR3 length equals 15 residues. Germline trimming cut 6 bases from V and 5 bases from J; bases unmatched to any gene: 5. The germline V gene encodes CDR1 SGHNT and CDR2 YENEEA. CDR3 in amino acids: CASSRTSGSTGELFF. CDR3 DNA: TGTGCCAGCAGTCGGACTAGCGGGTCTACCGGGGAGCTGTTTTTT.

The CDR3 loop is CASSPRTADPYEQYF. The CDR3 DNA sequence: TGCGCCAGCAGCCCTCGAACAGCGGACCCCTACGAGCAGTACTTC. This sequence joins TRBV5-1 and TRBJ2-7, with D tentatively TRBD2 (5 bases). CDR1 and CDR2 (germline): SGHRS, YFSETQ. The CDR3 spans 15 residues. Trimming removed 4 bases at V and 2 bases at J, with 16 bases between. The whole variable domain, filled in from reference TRBV5-1 and TRBJ2-7, reads KAGVTQTPRYLIKTRGQQVTLSCSPISGHRSVSWYQQTPGQGLQFLFEYFSETQRNKGNFPGRFSGRQFSNSRSEMNVSTLELGDSALYLCASSPRTADPYEQYFGPGTRLTVT.

The CDR3 DNA reads as TGCGCCAGCAGCCAGGGCAGGCCGGTAGGGCCAACCTACAATGAGCAGTTCTTC. Its protein is CASSQGRPVGPTYNEQFF. This chain uses TRBV4-1 with TRBJ2-1; D is unresolved. Germline CDR1 MGHRA, CDR2 YSYEKL. The CDR3 is made up of 18 amino acids. Trimming left V 3 bases short and J 2 bases short, with 20 bases between.

The rearrangement links TRBV2 to TRBJ2-7, with D maybe TRBD1 (6 bases). The CDR3 is 15 residues long. Trimming removed 6 bases at V and 0 bases at J, with 15 bases between. Germline CDR1 is SNHLY and CDR2 is FYNNEI. In DNA form, the CDR3 reads TGTGCCAGCAGCTTCACAGGGTCCCTCTCCTACGAGCAGTACTTC. Amino acid sequence: CASSFTGSLSYEQYF.

This chain uses TRBV7-2 with TRBJ2-3, with D unresolved. Germline CDR1 SGHTA, CDR2 FQGNSA. Trimming stripped 2 bases from V and 3 bases from J, with 6 bases between. CDR3 length: 13 amino acids. The CDR3 here is CASSLQVTDTQYF. The DNA of the CDR3 is TGTGCCAGCAGCTTACAGGTTACAGATACGCAGTATTTT.

As regards this clone: Additional DNA sequences in this sample encode the identical CDR3. V is TRBV2 and J is TRBJ2-4; D is undetermined. Trimming removed 6 bases from V and 0 bases from J, with 3 bases in between. Germline lookup yields CDR1 SNHLY and CDR2 FYNNEI. This CDR3 contains 12 residues. DNA for the CDR3: TGTGCCAGCAGGGTAGCCAAAAACATTCAGTACTTC. Its protein is CASRVAKNIQYF. The full variable domain, its missing parts supplied by reference TRBV2 and TRBJ2-4, is EPEVTQTPSHQVTQMGQEVILRCVPISNHLYFYWYRQILGQKVEFLVSFYNNEISEKSEIFDDQFSVERPDGSNFTLKIRSTKLEDSAMYFCASRVAKNIQYFGAGTRLSVL.

V usage is TRBV25-1 and J usage is TRBJ2-3, with D possibly matching TRBD2 (5 bases). There are 16 residues in the CDR3. V lost 2 bases and J 0 bases, leaving 12 bases between the germline ends. The germline V gene has CDR1 MGHDK and CDR2 SYGVNS. The chain's CDR3 is CASSETGVRSTDTQYF. The CDR3 DNA is TGTGCCAGCAGTGAAACCGGGGTCAGGAGCACAGATACGCAGTATTTT. The whole variable domain, remainder taken from reference TRBV25-1 and TRBJ2-3, is EADIYQTPRYLVIGTGKKITLECSQTMGHDKMYWYQQDPGMELHLIHYSYGVNSTEKGDLSSESTVSRIRTEHFPLTLESARPSHTSQYLCASSETGVRSTDTQYFGPGTRLTVL.